The 32 T cell receptor beta chains reported below all come from one sample, sequenced in a study of blood T cell repertoires in COVID-19. The method was immunoSEQ multiplex PCR; TCRdb's version includes in-frame clones alone and lacks a portion of them. This table holds about 56,000 clones, 84% found once. What was sequenced was peripheral blood. The receptors stem from a man between 60 and 75 years old with COVID-19, enrolled during active disease.

This sequence joins TRBV12-5 and TRBJ2-5; TRBD1 aligns across 9 bases. CDR1 is LGHNT, CDR2 FRNRAP, per germline. CDR3 length: 14 residues. J lost 5 bases, V lost 4 bases, and 5 bases had no gene match. The CDR3 coding sequence is TGTGCTAGTGGTTCCAGGACAGGGGCGGAGACCCAGTACTTC. Translated, it gives CASGSRTGAETQYF.

The chain has TRBV30 and TRBJ1-1; TRBD1 aligns across 8 bases. This CDR3 is built from 14 residues. The germline V gene encodes CDR1 GTSNPN and CDR2 SVGIG (reference sequence). With V trimmed by 2 bases and J by 3 bases, 5 bases remained unmatched. CDR3 coding DNA: TGTGCCTGGAGTTTAACGACAGGGGACACTGAAGCTTTCTTT. Amino acid sequence: CAWSLTTGDTEAFF.

The rearrangement uses TRBV9 and TRBJ1-6; D unclear. Per germline, CDR1 SGDLS and CDR2 YYNGEE. CDR3 length equals 13 residues. Trimming left V 4 bases short and J 13 bases short, with 15 bases between. CDR3: CASSPTAGWPLHF. The CDR3 DNA reads TGTGCCAGCAGCCCGACGGCCGGGTGGCCCCTCCACTTT.

In this sample, this clone turned up once. The chain carries TRBV30 and TRBJ1-1; D remains ambiguous. V was cut by 0 bases and J by 4 bases, with 12 bases left in between. The CDR3 runs to 14 residues. Germline assignment: CDR1 GTSNPN and CDR2 SVGIG (reference sequence). CDR3 region: CAWSVLSLGTEAFF. CDR3 DNA sequence: TGTGCCTGGAGTGTACTTAGTCTCGGCACTGAAGCTTTCTTT.

This chain connects TRBV11-2 to TRBJ1-6; TRBD1 agrees at 8 bases. The CDR3 runs to 16 residues. V trimming: 0 bases; J trimming: 6 bases; junction bases outside the gene matches: 4. The germline gives CDR1 SGHAT, CDR2 FQNNGV. Here the CDR3 DNA reads TGTGCCAGCAGCTTAGAAGCCGACAGGGGTAATTCACCCCTCCACTTT. Translating it yields CASSLEADRGNSPLHF. Using reference TRBV11-2 and TRBJ1-6 for the parts outside the CDR3, the full variable domain is EAGVAQSPRYKIIEKRQSVAFWCNPISGHATLYWYQQILGQGPKLLIQFQNNGVVDDSQLPKDRFSAERLKGVDSTLKIQPAKLEDSAVYLCASSLEADRGNSPLHFGNGTRLTVT.

The chain is built from TRBV2 and TRBJ2-5; the D is unclear. V was pared by 3 bases and J by 4 bases, with 12 bases between. Germline-derived CDR1 and CDR2 are SNHLY and FYNNEI. This CDR3 is built from 14 residues. The DNA of the CDR3 is TGTGCCAGCAGTGAGATATCGGAGTCAGAGACCCAGTACTTC. Protein product: CASSEISESETQYF.

The J gene is TRBJ2-2, the V gene TRBV13; 14 nucleotides align to TRBD2. Per germline, CDR1 PRHDT and CDR2 FYEKMQ (reference sequence). V lost 5 bases and J lost 6; bases outside the gene matches: 8. CDR3 length: 17 amino acids. The CDR3 region is CASSPRLAGGRSGELFF. The CDR3 DNA is TGTGCCAGCAGCCCCCGACTAGCGGGAGGGCGCTCCGGGGAGCTGTTTTTT.

The chain has TRBV3-1 (or the pseudogene TRBV3-2) and TRBJ2-5; 9 bases match TRBD1. V was pared by 0 bases and J by 5 bases, with 4 bases of the junction left unmatched. This CDR3 comprises 15 residues. Germline assignment: CDR1 LGHDT and CDR2 YNNKEL (reference sequence). In DNA form, the CDR3 reads TGTGCCAGCAGCCAAGATCCGGGACAGGGTGAGACCCAGTACTTC. Protein: CASSQDPGQGETQYF.

The chain joins TRBV28 to TRBJ1-5; TRBD1 agrees at 7 bases. The CDR3 length is 18 residues. Germline values: CDR1 MDHEN, CDR2 SYDVKM. J was trimmed by 0 bases and V by 3 bases; bases with no gene match: 11. CDR3 DNA sequence: TGTGCCAGCAGTTTTCTGACAGGGCGAGGATATAGCAATCAGCCCCAGCATTTT. Residues: CASSFLTGRGYSNQPQHF.

CDR3 nucleotide sequence: TGTGCTAGTGGTTTGGGGGGGGGAAGCAATCAGCCCCAGCATTTT. This encodes CASGLGGGSNQPQHF. This sequence joins TRBV12-5 and TRBJ1-5; D is possibly TRBD1 (5 bases). Per the germline V gene, CDR1 is LGHNT and CDR2 is FRNRAP. The CDR3 is made up of 15 amino acids. The germline V and J ends were trimmed by 1 base and 1 base, with 8 bases remaining between them.

The chain combines TRBV19 with TRBJ1-1; 10 bases are shared with TRBD1. The CDR3 runs 16 residues. V shed 5 bases, J shed 4 bases, and the junction held 10 bases outside the gene matches. CDR1 is LNHDA, CDR2 SQIVND, per germline (reference sequence). This CDR3 is CASSSSRQGAGTEAFF. In DNA, the CDR3 is TGTGCCAGTAGTTCCTCCCGACAGGGGGCGGGCACTGAAGCTTTCTTT.

V and J are TRBV11-3 and TRBJ1-1; 8 bases are a match to TRBD1. The CDR3 has 13 amino acids. Germline V gene sequence: CDR1 SGHNT, CDR2 YENEEA. V shed 1 base, J shed 13 bases, and the junction held 8 bases outside the gene matches. In DNA, the CDR3 is TGTGCCAGCAGCTTAGGGGCCGGGACAGGTTTTTTCTTT. Protein product: CASSLGAGTGFFF.

V is TRBV6-5 and J is TRBJ1-2; 7 nucleotides line up with TRBD1. V lost 2 bases and J lost 0; bases outside the gene matches: 6. CDR1 and CDR2 from the germline V gene are MNHEY and SVGAGI. CDR3 size: 16 residues. The CDR3 nucleotides read TGTGCCAGCAGTTACCTGGGACAGACTCCTAACTATGGCTACACCTTC. Its translation is CASSYLGQTPNYGYTF.

The chain links TRBV27 to TRBJ1-1; 8 bases are a match to TRBD1. Unmatched junction bases numbered 5, after V lost 6 bases and J lost 5 bases. This CDR3 has 13 amino acids. CDR1 MNHEY and CDR2 SMNVEV come from the germline V gene (reference sequence). The CDR3 nucleotides read TGTGCCAGCAGACCTCAGGGGGCAACTGAAGCTTTCTTT. Translated: CASRPQGATEAFF.

The rearrangement uses TRBV5-6 and TRBJ1-1; D not certain. Germline V gene sequence: CDR1 SGHDT, CDR2 YYEEEE. With 8 bases removed from V and 4 bases from J, the gap between germline ends came to 18 bases. CDR3 length: 14 amino acids. CDR3 in amino acids: CASFPRGSSTEAFF. The CDR3 region has the DNA TGTGCCAGTTTTCCCCGAGGCAGTAGCACTGAAGCTTTCTTT.

The genes are TRBV5-1 and TRBJ2-1, with TRBD1 matching 7 bases. The germline V gene encodes CDR1 SGHRS and CDR2 YFSETQ. The length of the CDR3 is 16 residues. V dropped 4 bases and J dropped 2; count of bases not matched to a gene: 9. The DNA for the CDR3 is TGCGCCAGCAGCCCCCCCGGGACAGCCACCTACAATGAGCAGTTCTTC. Its protein product is CASSPPGTATYNEQFF.

The chain employs TRBV28 and TRBJ1-3; maybe TRBD1 (5 bases). Trimming left V 8 bases short and J 7 bases short, with 15 bases between. CDR1 MDHEN and CDR2 SYDVKM come from the germline V gene. CDR3 length equals 13 residues. CDR3 protein: CASLGRDRNTIYF. CDR3 sequence (DNA): TGTGCCAGCCTGGGGAGGGACCGCAACACCATATATTTT.

The chain carries TRBV21-1 and TRBJ1-5; the D call in the table, TRBD1, was not verified against the DNA. TRBV21-1 is reported as a pseudogene. CDR3 length: 19 amino acids. CDR3 in amino acids: CASSKEGGRTGNSNQPQHF. In DNA, the CDR3 is TGTGCCAGCAGCAAAGAGGGTGGAAGGACAGGGAATAGCAATCAGCCCCAGCATTTT.

The J gene is TRBJ2-1, the V gene TRBV28; a possible D gene is TRBD2 (5 bases). Trimming took 1 base from V and 2 from J, leaving 9 bases between them. CDR3 length: 15 residues. Germline V gene data show CDR1 as MDHEN and CDR2 as SYDVKM. CDR3 coding DNA: TGTGCCAGCAGTTTATATGGAGGCCCCTACAATGAGCAGTTCTTC. It is translated as CASSLYGGPYNEQFF.

This sequence joins TRBV4-1 and TRBJ2-7, with 8 positions matching TRBD1. CDR3 length: 14 amino acids. Germline CDR1 and CDR2: MGHRA and YSYEKL. The V gene end was trimmed by 4 bases and the J gene end by 0 bases; junction bases not matched to a gene: 2. The DNA of the CDR3 is TGCGCCAGCAGCCGGGGGACAGGCTCCTACGAGCAGTACTTC. Its translation is CASSRGTGSYEQYF.

V is TRBV18 and J is TRBJ1-2, with 8 positions matching TRBD1. Per germline, CDR1 KGHSH and CDR2 LQKENI. The CDR3 has 16 residues. Trimming at V came to 3 bases and at J to 9 bases, leaving 15 bases not matched to a gene. The CDR3 region is CASSPPSRTGYRSYTF. DNA of the CDR3: TGTGCCAGCTCACCTCCGAGCCGGACAGGGTATAGGAGCTACACCTTC.

The V gene is TRBV5-1, the J gene TRBJ2-3; possibly TRBD1 for D (6 bases). This CDR3 has 15 amino acids. The ends were cut back, 5 bases at V and 0 bases at J, with 13 bases in the middle. The germline gives CDR1 SGHRS, CDR2 YFSETQ. CDR3 sequence reads: CASSDGQTSTDTQYF. The CDR3 nucleotides are TGCGCCAGCAGTGATGGACAGACTAGCACAGATACGCAGTATTTT.

Of note for this clone: The junction does not match germline at one end; this may be a read error. The chain is built from TRBV2 and TRBJ1-5; D not certain. The CDR3 totals 13 residues. Germline V gives CDR1 SNHLY, CDR2 FYNNEI. The CDR3 is CVSSVANYQPQHF. CDR3 DNA sequence: TGTGTCAGCAGTGTCGCGAACTATCAGCCCCAGCATTTT.

The chain has TRBV5-1 and TRBJ1-2, with 7 nucleotides matching TRBD1. This CDR3 region has 15 residues. V was pared by 0 bases and J by 4 bases, with 6 bases of the junction left unmatched. The germline gives CDR1 SGHRS, CDR2 YFSETQ. The CDR3 DNA reads as TGCGCCAGCAGCTTGGGAGGGGGCGAAAGCTATGGCTACACCTTC. Encoded protein: CASSLGGGESYGYTF.

The V gene is TRBV4-1, the J gene TRBJ1-4; D gene ambiguous. The V end was cut by 3 bases, the J end by 13 bases, with 18 bases between. CDR1 and CDR2 (germline): MGHRA, YSYEKL. The CDR3 covers 14 residues. CDR3 sequence reads: CASSHPPSRSVLFF. In DNA form, the CDR3 reads TGCGCCAGCAGCCACCCCCCGTCGAGGTCGGTACTGTTTTTT.

The chain links TRBV7-9 to TRBJ2-5; the D gene is possibly TRBD1 (5 bases). This CDR3 has 15 residues. Between the trimmed V and J ends, which lost 2 bases and 5 bases, there was a span of 15 bases. Per the germline V gene, CDR1 is SEHNR and CDR2 is FQNEAQ (reference sequence). The CDR3 spells CASSLRRQGWETQYF. The DNA for the CDR3 is TGTGCCAGCAGCTTACGGCGGCAGGGATGGGAGACCCAGTACTTC.

This chain joins TRBV12-3 or TRBV12-4 and TRBJ2-4; D gene uncertain. The CDR3 totals 11 residues. Between the trimmed V and J ends, which lost 6 bases and 7 bases, there was a span of 7 bases. CDR3 in DNA: TGTGCCAGCAGGAACGGGAACATTCAGTACTTC. Amino acid sequence: CASRNGNIQYF.

The chain recombines TRBV29-1 with TRBJ1-2, with 9 nucleotides matching TRBD1. Trimming cost V 7 bases and J 5 bases; bases outside gene matches: 8. This CDR3 comprises 13 residues. CDR1 is SQVTM and CDR2 is ANQGSEA in the germline V gene. This CDR3 reads CSGGTGLTYGYTF. For the CDR3, the DNA is TGCAGCGGCGGGACAGGGTTAACATATGGCTACACCTTC.

This clone was counted once. The rearrangement joins TRBV21-1 to TRBJ1-5; the D call of TRBD1 is as the table states it, not checked on the DNA. TRBV21-1 is deemed a pseudogene. CDR3 size: 17 residues. The CDR3 protein is CARKGPATGYSNQPQHF. CDR3 DNA sequence: TGTGCCAGGAAAGGTCCTGCCACAGGGTACAGCAATCAGCCCCAGCATTTT.

This clone was seen a single time. The V gene is TRBV4-1, the J gene TRBJ2-3, with 8 bases that match TRBD2. This CDR3 has 17 amino acids. CDR1 is MGHRA, CDR2 YSYEKL, per germline. After removal of 0 bases from V and 7 bases from J, the junction contained 12 bases not matched to a gene. The CDR3 coding sequence is TGCGCCAGCAGCCAAGATGTCGGGAGGGCCGGGAGGCATACGCAGTATTTT. This sequence encodes CASSQDVGRAGRHTQYF.

The gene calls are TRBV30 and TRBJ2-7; TRBD2 might be the D (5 bases). The germline V gene has CDR1 GTSNPN and CDR2 SVGIG (reference sequence). The V end was cut by 4 bases, the J end by 5 bases, with 15 bases between. This CDR3 is 13 amino acids long. The CDR3 DNA reads as TGTGCCTGGAATCTGAGGGCCAACGACGAGCAGTACTTC. It is translated as CAWNLRANDEQYF.

The chain uses TRBV6-5 and TRBJ1-2; TRBD1 aligns across 9 bases. The V gene end was trimmed by 7 bases and the J gene end by 8 bases; junction bases not matched to a gene: 8. Germline V CDR1 and CDR2: MNHEY, SVGAGI. The CDR3 consists of 13 residues. CDR3 loop: CASTSGQGDGYTF. Here the CDR3 DNA reads TGTGCCAGCACTTCGGGACAGGGTGACGGCTACACCTTC.